This paragraph reports one T cell receptor (beta chain). By how much of the sample it makes up, this clonotype is medium-sized (0.01 to 0.1%). No antigen is known for it. Base quality data are lacking; no much larger clone is found one base away. The data were obtained in a study. V was cut back by 3 bases and J by 0 bases, leaving a gap of 6 bases between them. The CDR3 has 14 amino acids, counting the end cysteine and phenylalanine. The read is trimmed to its CDR3 DNA, 42 bases read in frame from base 1. The data were produced on an Illumina MiSeq. TCRdb handled the public reads itself, with Q25 trimming in fastp and clone calling in MiXCR, and kept productive beta chains. All rows with the same CDR3 protein become a single entry with the most common DNA and genes. This sample has roughly 4,500 distinct CDR3 sequences in its table, and 8.1% of those were observed once. The ten largest account for 8% to 9.5% of the sample.

The sequence derives from a human donor with rheumatoid arthritis. Recombination connected TRBV12-3 or TRBV12-4 to TRBJ1-3; the D gene is possibly TRBD1, with 5 bases matching. Source material: CD4+ T cells from synovial fluid. At the DNA level, the sequence is TGTGCCAGCAGTTTTACAGGCTCTGGAAACACCATATATTTT. This gives the protein CASSFTGSGNTIYF.